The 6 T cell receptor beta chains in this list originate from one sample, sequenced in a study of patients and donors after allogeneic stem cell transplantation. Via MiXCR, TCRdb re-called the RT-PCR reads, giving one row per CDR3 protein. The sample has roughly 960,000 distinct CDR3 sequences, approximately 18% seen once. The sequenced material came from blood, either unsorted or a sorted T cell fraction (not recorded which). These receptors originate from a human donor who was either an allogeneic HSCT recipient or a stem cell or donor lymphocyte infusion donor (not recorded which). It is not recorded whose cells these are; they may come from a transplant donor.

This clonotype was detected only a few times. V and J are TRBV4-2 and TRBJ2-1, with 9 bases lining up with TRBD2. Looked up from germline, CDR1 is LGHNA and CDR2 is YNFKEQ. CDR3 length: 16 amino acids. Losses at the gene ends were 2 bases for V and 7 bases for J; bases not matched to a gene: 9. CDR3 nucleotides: TGTGCCAGCAGCCAAATGGCGGGAGGGCCGGGGAATGAGCAGTTCTTC. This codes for CASSQMAGGPGNEQFF.

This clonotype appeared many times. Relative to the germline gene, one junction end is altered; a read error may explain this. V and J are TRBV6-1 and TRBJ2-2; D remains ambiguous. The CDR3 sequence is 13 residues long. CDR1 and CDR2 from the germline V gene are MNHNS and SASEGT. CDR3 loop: CASSLGPPGELFF. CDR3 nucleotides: TGCGCCAGCAGCTTGGGTCCCCCCGGGGAGCTGTTTTTT.

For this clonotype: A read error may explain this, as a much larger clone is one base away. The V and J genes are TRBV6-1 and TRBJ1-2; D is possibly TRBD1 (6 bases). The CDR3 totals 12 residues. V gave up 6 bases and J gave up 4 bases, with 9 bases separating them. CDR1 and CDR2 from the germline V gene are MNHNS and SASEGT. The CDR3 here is CASRDSLYGYTF. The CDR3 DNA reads TGTGCCAGCAGGGACAGCCTCTATGGCTACACCTTC.

The CDR3 region has the DNA TGTGCCAGCAGCCCCCGTCTCTACAATGAGCAGTTCTTC. This encodes CASSPRLYNEQFF. This rearrangement joins TRBV7-2 to TRBJ2-1; D call uncertain. This CDR3 region has 13 residues. V was cut by 5 bases and J by 3 bases, with 8 bases left in between. The germline gives CDR1 SGHTA, CDR2 FQGNSA.

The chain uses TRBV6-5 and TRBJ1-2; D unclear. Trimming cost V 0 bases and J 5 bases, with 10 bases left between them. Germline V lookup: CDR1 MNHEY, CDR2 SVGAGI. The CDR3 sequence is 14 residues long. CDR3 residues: CASSYSRTGYGYTF. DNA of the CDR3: TGTGCCAGCAGTTACTCCCGGACGGGGTATGGCTACACCTTC.

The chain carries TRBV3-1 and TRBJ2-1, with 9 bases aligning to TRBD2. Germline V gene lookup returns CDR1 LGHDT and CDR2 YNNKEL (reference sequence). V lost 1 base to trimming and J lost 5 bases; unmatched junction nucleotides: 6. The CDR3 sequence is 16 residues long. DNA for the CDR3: TGTGCCAGCAGCCAAGTTTTAGCGGGGGCCGACAATGAGCAGTTCTTC. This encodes CASSQVLAGADNEQFF.